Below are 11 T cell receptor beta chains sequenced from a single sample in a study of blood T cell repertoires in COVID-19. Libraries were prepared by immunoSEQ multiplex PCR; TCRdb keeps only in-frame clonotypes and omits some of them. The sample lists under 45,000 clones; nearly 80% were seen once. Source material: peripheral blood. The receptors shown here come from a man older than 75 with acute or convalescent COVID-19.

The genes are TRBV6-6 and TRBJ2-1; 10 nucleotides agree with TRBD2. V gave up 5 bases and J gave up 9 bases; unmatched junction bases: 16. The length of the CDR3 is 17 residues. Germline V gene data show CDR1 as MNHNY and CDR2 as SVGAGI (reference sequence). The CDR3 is CASSPSPPSGSFVEQFF. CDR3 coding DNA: TGTGCCAGCAGTCCCAGTCCCCCTAGCGGGAGCTTTGTTGAGCAGTTCTTC.

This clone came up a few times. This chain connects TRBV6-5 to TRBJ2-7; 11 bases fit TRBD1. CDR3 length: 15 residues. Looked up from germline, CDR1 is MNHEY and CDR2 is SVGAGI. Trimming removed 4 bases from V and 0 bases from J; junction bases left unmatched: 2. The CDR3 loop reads CASSSGTGGSYEQYF. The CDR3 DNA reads TGTGCCAGCAGTTCGGGGACAGGGGGCTCCTACGAGCAGTACTTC.

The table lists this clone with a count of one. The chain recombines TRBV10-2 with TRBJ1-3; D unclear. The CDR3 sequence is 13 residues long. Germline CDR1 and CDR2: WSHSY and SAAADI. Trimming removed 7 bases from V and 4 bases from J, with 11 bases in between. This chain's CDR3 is CASTPGQGNTIYF. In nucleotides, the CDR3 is TGCGCCAGCACCCCGGGTCAGGGAAACACCATATATTTT.

CDR3 residues: CASSRLSYSTDTQYF. The DNA for the CDR3 is TGTGCCAGCAGCCGTCTGAGTTATAGCACAGATACGCAGTATTTT. The chain employs TRBV4-2 and TRBJ2-3; D gene uncertain. The V end lost 4 bases, the J end lost 0 bases, and 11 bases lay between the germline ends. This CDR3 has 15 residues. Looked up from germline, CDR1 is LGHNA and CDR2 is YNFKEQ.

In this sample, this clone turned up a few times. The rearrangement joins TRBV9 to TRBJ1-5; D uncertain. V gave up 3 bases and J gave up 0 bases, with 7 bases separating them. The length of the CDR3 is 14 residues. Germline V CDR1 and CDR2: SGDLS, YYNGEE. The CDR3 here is CASSEIDSNQPQHF. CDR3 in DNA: TGTGCCAGCAGCGAGATAGATAGCAATCAGCCCCAGCATTTT.

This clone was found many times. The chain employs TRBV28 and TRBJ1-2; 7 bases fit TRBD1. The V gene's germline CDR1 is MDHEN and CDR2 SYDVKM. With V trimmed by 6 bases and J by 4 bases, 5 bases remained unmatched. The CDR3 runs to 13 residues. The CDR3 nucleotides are TGTGCCAGCAGCCCCGACAGGGTCTATGGCTACACCTTC. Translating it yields CASSPDRVYGYTF.

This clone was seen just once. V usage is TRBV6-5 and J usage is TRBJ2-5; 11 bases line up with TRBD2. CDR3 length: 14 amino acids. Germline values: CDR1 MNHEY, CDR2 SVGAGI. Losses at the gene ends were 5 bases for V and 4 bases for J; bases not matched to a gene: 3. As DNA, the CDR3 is TGTGCCAGCAGTACCGGACTAGCGGGAGAGACCCAGTACTTC. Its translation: CASSTGLAGETQYF.

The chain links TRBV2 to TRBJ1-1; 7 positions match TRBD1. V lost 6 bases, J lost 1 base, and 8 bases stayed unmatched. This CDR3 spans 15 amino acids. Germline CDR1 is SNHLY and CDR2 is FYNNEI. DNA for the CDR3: TGTGCCAGCAGCCCCGACAGGGTAGGGAACACTGAAGCTTTCTTT. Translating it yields CASSPDRVGNTEAFF.

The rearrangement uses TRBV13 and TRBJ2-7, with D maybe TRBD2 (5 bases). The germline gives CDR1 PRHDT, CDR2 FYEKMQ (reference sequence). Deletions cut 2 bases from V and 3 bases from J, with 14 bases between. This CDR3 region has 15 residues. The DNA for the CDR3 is TGTGCCAGCAGCTTACGCCGTCCGGGGAACTACGAGCAGTACTTC. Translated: CASSLRRPGNYEQYF.

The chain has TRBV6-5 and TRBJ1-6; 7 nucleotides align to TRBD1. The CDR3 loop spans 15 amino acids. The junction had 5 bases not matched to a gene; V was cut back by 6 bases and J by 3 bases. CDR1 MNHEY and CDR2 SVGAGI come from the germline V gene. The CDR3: CASRGDSGYNSPLHF. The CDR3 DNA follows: TGTGCCAGCAGGGGGGACAGTGGCTATAATTCACCCCTCCACTTT.

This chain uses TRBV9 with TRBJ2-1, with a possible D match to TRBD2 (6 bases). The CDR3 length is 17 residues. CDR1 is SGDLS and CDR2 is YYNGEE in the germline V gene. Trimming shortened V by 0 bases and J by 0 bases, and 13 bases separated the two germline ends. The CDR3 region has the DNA TGTGCCAGCAGCGTAGTCCCAGCGGGCCACTCCTACAATGAGCAGTTCTTC. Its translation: CASSVVPAGHSYNEQFF.